This T cell receptor beta chain was obtained from a study of CD8+CD57+ T cells in acquired aplastic anemia. The patients chosen for sequencing had shown expansion of CD8+CD57+ cells (detected by flow cytometry). Genomic DNA constituted the template upon which TCR beta VDJ and CDR3 profiling was performed. TCRdb passed the reads through MiXCR, listing each CDR3 protein once. The table records over 150,000 distinct CDR3 sequences, 71% of them present only once. This CDR3 is built from 17 residues. Per the germline V gene, CDR1 is SGHDN and CDR2 is FVKESK. V was shortened by 3 bases and J by 0 bases, with 12 bases between the two germline ends. This clonotype was detected only a few times.

Sequencing used sorted CD4+, CD8+, or CD8+CD57+ T cells (not recorded which) from PBMCs. This clonotype was obtained from a human donor with aplastic anemia. The J gene is TRBJ2-6, the V gene TRBV14; no firm D call. CDR3 loop: CASSHQGRFSGANVLTF. CDR3 bases: TGTGCCAGCAGCCACCAAGGAAGATTCTCTGGGGCCAACGTCCTGACTTTC.